The 21 T cell receptor beta chains in this list originate from one sample, sequenced in a study of blood T cell repertoires in COVID-19. Some clones are missing from TCRdb's copy, which holds only in-frame ones; the method was immunoSEQ multiplex PCR. The sample holds more than 150,000 clones, about 79% seen once. The sequencing sample was made of peripheral blood. These receptors were collected from a woman between 50 and 59 years old with acute or convalescent COVID-19.

The V and J genes are TRBV5-1 and TRBJ1-5; D is uncertain. From germline, CDR1 is SGHRS and CDR2 YFSETQ. CDR3 length: 13 residues. V lost 5 bases and J lost 2, with 8 bases in between. The CDR3 loop reads CASSFYGNQPQHF. The CDR3 nucleotides are TGCGCCAGCAGTTTCTACGGCAATCAGCCCCAGCATTTT.

CDR3 loop: CASSLTTGTTGYTF. CDR3 nucleotide sequence: TGTGCCAGCAGTCTGACGACAGGGACAACTGGCTACACCTTC. The rearrangement joins TRBV6-5 to TRBJ1-2; 7 positions agree with TRBD1. V trimming: 5 bases; J trimming: 7 bases; junction bases outside the gene matches: 10. The CDR3 has 14 residues. CDR1 and CDR2 (germline): MNHEY, SVGAGI.

This clone has a single count. V usage is TRBV7-6 and J usage is TRBJ1-3, with D tentatively TRBD1 (5 bases). V was clipped by 3 bases and J by 0 bases, with 15 bases between them. Looked up from germline, CDR1 is SGHVS and CDR2 is FNYEAQ. CDR3 length: 17 amino acids. CDR3 DNA: TGTGCCAGCAGCTTGCTAGGGACTCTCAGCTCTGGAAACACCATATATTTT. Translation: CASSLLGTLSSGNTIYF.

The CDR3 region has the DNA TGTGCCAGCACCGAGACAGGGCCAGGCGAAAAACTGTTTTTT. Its translation is CASTETGPGEKLFF. The chain carries TRBV4-2 and TRBJ1-4; 7 bases are a match to TRBD1. This CDR3 is built from 14 residues. The V gene end was trimmed by 7 bases and the J gene end by 8 bases; junction bases not matched to a gene: 10. The germline gives CDR1 LGHNA, CDR2 YNFKEQ.

This chain links TRBV2 with TRBJ2-5; a weak D match, TRBD1 (6 bases). This CDR3 is 14 amino acids long. Germline V lookup: CDR1 SNHLY, CDR2 FYNNEI. The V end was cut by 7 bases, the J end by 1 base, with 13 bases between. CDR3 coding DNA: TGTGCCAGCACCCTAGGACAGCTCCAAGAGACCCAGTACTTC. Its protein product is CASTLGQLQETQYF.

This sequence joins TRBV28 and TRBJ2-1; 11 nucleotides agree with TRBD2. Trimming removed 5 bases from V and 4 bases from J; junction bases left unmatched: 7. Per the germline V gene, CDR1 is MDHEN and CDR2 is SYDVKM. CDR3 length: 16 amino acids. The CDR3 coding sequence is TGTGCCAGCAGTCCCATGGGACTAGCGGCTTACAATGAGCAGTTCTTC. Translated: CASSPMGLAAYNEQFF. The full variable domain, rest sourced from reference TRBV28 and TRBJ2-1, is DVKVTQSSRYLVKRTGEKVFLECVQDMDHENMFWYRQDPGLGLRLIYFSYDVKMKEKGDIPEGYSVSREKKERFSLILESASTNQTSMYLCASSPMGLAAYNEQFFGPGTRLTVL.

The V gene is TRBV24-1, the J gene TRBJ2-5; 7 bases match TRBD2. V dropped 4 bases and J dropped 1; count of bases not matched to a gene: 5. The CDR3 loop spans 15 amino acids. CDR1 is KGHDR and CDR2 is SFDVKD in the germline V gene. The CDR3 reads CATSDLSGTQETQYF. The CDR3, as DNA: TGTGCCACCAGTGACCTCAGCGGGACCCAAGAGACCCAGTACTTC.

In this sample, this clone turned up a few times. V is TRBV5-1 and J is TRBJ1-6; D might be TRBD1 (6 bases). Germline-derived CDR1 and CDR2 are SGHRS and YFSETQ. CDR3 length: 15 residues. V was pared by 3 bases and J by 4 bases, with 11 bases between. The CDR3 bases are TGCGCCAGCAGCTCCCACAGGGAATATAATTCACCCCTCCACTTT. Translated, it gives CASSSHREYNSPLHF.

The gene calls are TRBV24-1 and TRBJ2-5; D is perhaps TRBD1 (5 bases). Trimming removed 3 bases from V and 2 bases from J, with 6 bases in between. Germline values: CDR1 KGHDR, CDR2 SFDVKD. This CDR3 contains 13 residues. CDR3 in DNA: TGTGCCACCAGTGATGCAGGGCAAGAGACCCAGTACTTC. Encoded protein: CATSDAGQETQYF.

V usage is TRBV6-2 or TRBV6-3 and J usage is TRBJ1-5; D is ambiguous. The CDR3 length is 17 residues. Germline V CDR1 and CDR2: MNHEY, SVGEGT. Trimming cost V 2 bases and J 3 bases, with 17 bases left between them. In DNA form, the CDR3 reads TGTGCCAGCAGTTACGCCCGTACGGACGGGGTCAATCAGCCCCAGCATTTT. Translation gives CASSYARTDGVNQPQHF.

The chain links TRBV5-1 to TRBJ2-7; 12 bases align to TRBD2. Germline V gene sequence: CDR1 SGHRS, CDR2 YFSETQ. Trimming at V came to 7 bases and at J to 2 bases, leaving 7 bases not matched to a gene. This CDR3 region has 15 residues. CDR3 amino acids: CASRTSGVITYEQYF. The CDR3 DNA follows: TGCGCCAGCCGGACTAGCGGGGTAATCACCTACGAGCAGTACTTC.

The chain recombines TRBV5-6 with TRBJ2-7; TRBD2 aligns across 8 bases. The trim removed 7 bases at V and 1 base at J, leaving 10 bases unmatched. The V gene's germline CDR1 is SGHDT and CDR2 YYEEEE. This CDR3 has 15 amino acids. The CDR3: CASLSGAGVSYEQYF. CDR3 bases: TGTGCCAGCTTAAGCGGAGCGGGAGTTTCCTACGAGCAGTACTTC. The whole variable domain, filled in from reference TRBV5-6 and TRBJ2-7, reads DAGVTQSPTHLIKTRGQQVTLRCSPKSGHDTVSWYQQALGQGPQFIFQYYEEEERQRGNFPDRFSGHQFPNYSSELNVNALLLGDSALYLCASLSGAGVSYEQYFGPGTRLTVT.

CDR3 sequence (DNA): TGCGCCAGCAGCTTAGGGGGAATCACCTTACAAGAGACCCAGTACTTC. This gives the protein CASSLGGITLQETQYF. V is TRBV5-1 and J is TRBJ2-5, with D possibly matching TRBD1 (6 bases). Germline V gene lookup returns CDR1 SGHRS and CDR2 YFSETQ. The CDR3 is made up of 16 amino acids. V shed 2 bases and J shed 2 bases, with 16 bases lying between them.

The sample holds one count of this clone. The chain employs TRBV10-2 and TRBJ1-5; D might be TRBD1 (6 bases). The CDR3 is made up of 12 amino acids. Trimming removed 6 bases from V and 5 bases from J, with 8 bases in between. CDR1 is WSHSY and CDR2 is SAAADI in the germline V gene. Here the CDR3 DNA reads TGCGCCAGCAGATCAGGGGATCAGCCCCAGCATTTT. This gives the protein CASRSGDQPQHF.

V and J are TRBV14 and TRBJ1-1; D gene uncertain. CDR3 length: 9 amino acids. The V end was cut by 7 bases, the J end by 11 bases, with 8 bases between. Germline CDR1 is SGHDN and CDR2 is FVKESK. The chain's CDR3 is CASILEAFF. CDR3 DNA: TGTGCCAGCATACTCGAGGCTTTCTTT.

V is TRBV7-2 and J is TRBJ2-7; 11 bases are shared with TRBD2. Germline CDR1 reads SGHTA; CDR2 reads FQGNSA. The CDR3 runs to 14 residues. The J segment lost 4 bases and the V segment lost 3 bases, leaving 2 bases of the junction unmatched. The CDR3 spells CASSFSGRVYEQYF. CDR3 sequence (DNA): TGTGCCAGCAGCTTTAGCGGGAGGGTGTACGAGCAGTACTTC.

The V gene is TRBV23-1, the J gene TRBJ2-7, with a possible D match to TRBD2 (5 bases). TRBV23-1 is known as an ORF, though its function is uncertain. The CDR3 spans 16 residues. V lost 0 bases, J lost 1 base, and 13 bases lay in between. CDR3 loop: CASSQSVRPGSYEQYF. The CDR3 bases are TGCGCCAGCAGTCAATCGGTCCGACCGGGGTCCTACGAGCAGTACTTC.

The chain recombines TRBV5-1 with TRBJ2-1; TRBD2 agrees at 10 bases. Per the germline V gene, CDR1 is SGHRS and CDR2 is YFSETQ. This CDR3 has 14 amino acids. The V gene end was trimmed by 4 bases and the J gene end by 8 bases; junction bases not matched to a gene: 6. CDR3 in amino acids: CASSRSGGSDEQFF. The CDR3 DNA reads as TGCGCCAGCAGCCGTAGCGGGGGGAGCGATGAGCAGTTCTTC.

This clone showed up many times. This sequence joins TRBV6-1 and TRBJ1-6, with 8 bases lining up with TRBD1. V shed 1 base, J shed 7 bases, and the junction held 12 bases outside the gene matches. Germline V gene lookup returns CDR1 MNHNS and CDR2 SASEGT. This CDR3 spans 18 amino acids. The CDR3 DNA reads as TGTGCCAGCAGTGAAGAGTCTAGAGGACAGGGACGGAATTCACCCCTCCACTTT. Translation: CASSEESRGQGRNSPLHF.

The chain uses TRBV7-4 and TRBJ2-7, with 10 bases identical to TRBD1. This CDR3 has 14 amino acids. Germline V gene sequence: CDR1 SGHVT, CDR2 SQSDAQ. The J segment lost 4 bases and the V segment lost 5 bases, leaving 5 bases of the junction unmatched. In nucleotides, the CDR3 is TGTGCCAGCAGCCCGGGGACAGGGGTGTACGAGCAGTACTTC. It encodes CASSPGTGVYEQYF.

The V and J genes are TRBV19 and TRBJ2-5, with a possible D match to TRBD2 (6 bases). The V gene lost 3 bases and the J gene lost 4 bases, with 15 bases spanning the gap. Germline V CDR1 and CDR2: LNHDA, SQIVND (reference sequence). CDR3 length: 15 amino acids. CDR3 in DNA: TGTGCCAGTAGTATTGATAGCGGAGGGAGAGAGACCCAGTACTTC. Amino acids: CASSIDSGGRETQYF.